Shown below are 24 T cell receptor beta chains from a single sample sequenced in a study of OX40 agonist ivuxolimab in advanced cancers. Profiling relied on immunoSEQ multiplex PCR, and the TCRdb table lists in-frame clones only, not all of them. The sample includes about 100,000 clones, approximately 91% of them seen just once. The specimen comprised CD4+ or CD8+ T cells sorted from blood, sampled in a trial of the OX40 agonist ivuxolimab. These receptors were collected from an adult with an advanced solid tumor such as melanoma, head and neck, liver or kidney cancer.

V is TRBV5-6 and J is TRBJ2-7; TRBD2 might be the D (6 bases). Germline CDR1 reads SGHDT; CDR2 reads YYEEEE. The CDR3 is 15 amino acids. Trimming pared 7 bases from V and 2 bases from J, leaving 19 bases between. The CDR3: CASGRGSVITYEQYF. CDR3 DNA sequence: TGTGCCAGCGGACGGGGGTCCGTGATAACCTACGAGCAGTACTTC.

This clone was found once. The V and J genes are TRBV7-3 and TRBJ2-3; possible D gene TRBD1, 6 bases. Germline V lookup: CDR1 SGHTA, CDR2 FQGTGA. The CDR3 extends over 15 amino acids. Trimming pared 5 bases from V and 0 bases from J, leaving 12 bases between. CDR3 sequence (DNA): TGTGCCAGCAGCGGACAGCTAACTAGCACAGATACGCAGTATTTT. Translated: CASSGQLTSTDTQYF.

The chain joins TRBV19 to TRBJ1-2, with D unresolved. V was shortened by 6 bases and J by 0 bases, with 5 bases between the two germline ends. The CDR3 has 12 residues. Per the germline V gene, CDR1 is LNHDA and CDR2 is SQIVND (reference sequence). CDR3 in amino acids: CASRFTNYGYTF. The CDR3 DNA sequence: TGTGCCAGTAGATTCACTAACTATGGCTACACCTTC. Variable domain in full (rest from reference TRBV19 and TRBJ1-2): DGGITQSPKYLFRKEGQNVTLSCEQNLNHDAMYWYRQDPGQGLRLIYYSQIVNDFQKGDIAEGYSVSREKKESFPLTVTSAQKNPTAFYLCASRFTNYGYTFGSGTRLTVV.

V and J are TRBV28 and TRBJ2-7; TRBD2 matches 7 bases. Germline V gene sequence: CDR1 MDHEN, CDR2 SYDVKM. With V trimmed by 6 bases and J by 6 bases, 20 bases remained unmatched. The CDR3 loop spans 17 amino acids. CDR3: CASRRSSSSGILPEQYF. CDR3 DNA: TGTGCCAGCAGGAGAAGTAGTTCTAGCGGCATCTTACCCGAGCAGTACTTC.

J is TRBJ2-2 and V is TRBV5-1; no firm D call. Trimming cost V 0 bases and J 2 bases, with 5 bases left between them. The CDR3 covers 14 residues. The germline V gene has CDR1 SGHRS and CDR2 YFSETQ. The CDR3 DNA reads as TGCGCCAGCAGCTTGGGGGGAAACACCGGGGAGCTGTTTTTT. It translates to CASSLGGNTGELFF.

This chain links TRBV4-3 with TRBJ1-2; D may be TRBD1 (6 bases). V was pared by 1 base and J by 7 bases, with 13 bases between. Per germline, CDR1 LGHNA and CDR2 YSLEER. This CDR3 is 14 amino acids long. The CDR3 here is CASSQVTRGGGYTF. As DNA, the CDR3 is TGCGCCAGCAGCCAAGTAACCAGGGGTGGTGGCTACACCTTC.

The gene calls are TRBV5-1 and TRBJ2-7, with 11 bases that match TRBD2. The CDR3 is 15 residues long. Losses at the gene ends were 4 bases for V and 4 bases for J; bases not matched to a gene: 7. Germline V lookup: CDR1 SGHRS, CDR2 YFSETQ. In nucleotides, the CDR3 is TGCGCCAGCAGCCGCGACTCTAGCGGGGGGTACGAGCAGTACTTC. It specifies CASSRDSSGGYEQYF.

This chain joins TRBV14 and TRBJ2-2; D is unclear. Germline CDR1 and CDR2: SGHDN and FVKESK. This CDR3 has 13 residues. V lost 1 base, J lost 8 bases, and 8 bases lay in between. This CDR3 reads CASSQVGEGELFF. CDR3 DNA sequence: TGTGCCAGCAGCCAAGTGGGCGAAGGGGAGCTGTTTTTT. The full variable domain, in which reference TRBV14 and TRBJ2-2 provide the parts outside the CDR3, is EAGVTQFPSHSVIEKGQTVTLRCDPISGHDNLYWYRRVMGKEIKFLLHFVKESKQDESGMPNNRFLAERTGGTYSTLKVQPAELEDSGVYFCASSQVGEGELFFGEGSRLTVL.

The V call is TRBV6-5, the J call TRBJ2-7; a possible D gene is TRBD2 (5 bases). V was shortened by 6 bases and J by 2 bases, with 14 bases between the two germline ends. CDR1 and CDR2 from the germline V gene are MNHEY and SVGAGI. The CDR3 has 14 amino acids. The DNA for the CDR3 is TGTGCCAGCAGACGGGGAGAGATTACCTACGAGCAGTACTTC. Amino acid sequence: CASRRGEITYEQYF.

The genes are TRBV28 and TRBJ2-1; the D gene is possibly TRBD1 (5 bases). Germline V gene data show CDR1 as MDHEN and CDR2 as SYDVKM. Trimming removed 1 base at V and 4 bases at J, with 5 bases between. The CDR3 extends over 13 amino acids. In nucleotides, the CDR3 is TGTGCCAGCAGTTTATCAGGGTACAATGAGCAGTTCTTC. This encodes CASSLSGYNEQFF.

This sequence joins TRBV7-2 and TRBJ1-1, with 12 bases lining up with TRBD1. V shed 5 bases and J 3 bases; nucleotides not matched to a gene: 4. This CDR3 is built from 15 residues. Germline lookup yields CDR1 SGHTA and CDR2 FQGNSA. The CDR3 sequence is CASSPGQGAYTEAFF. DNA for the CDR3: TGTGCCAGCAGCCCGGGACAGGGGGCGTACACTGAAGCTTTCTTT.

The chain recombines TRBV20-1 with TRBJ2-3; no firm D call. The CDR3 length is 11 residues. Germline values: CDR1 DFQATT, CDR2 SNEGSKA (reference sequence). The V end lost 6 bases, the J end lost 0 bases, and 4 bases lay between the germline ends. The CDR3, as DNA: TGCAGTGCCTCCAGCACAGATACGCAGTATTTT. Protein: CSASSTDTQYF.

This clone was recorded only once. This chain links TRBV19 with TRBJ2-5; TRBD2 agrees at 15 bases. J lost 1 base, V lost 5 bases, and 8 bases had no gene match. The CDR3 consists of 18 residues. Germline V lookup: CDR1 LNHDA, CDR2 SQIVND (reference sequence). CDR3 sequence: CASSPWGLAGGFQETQYF. CDR3 in DNA: TGTGCCAGTAGTCCGTGGGGACTAGCGGGGGGATTCCAAGAGACCCAGTACTTC.

The chain is built from TRBV5-6 and TRBJ2-4; 7 bases map to TRBD2. The CDR3 runs 13 residues. Germline V gene data show CDR1 as SGHDT and CDR2 as YYEEEE. The junction had 5 bases not matched to a gene; V was cut back by 1 base and J by 10 bases. CDR3 bases: TGTGCCAGCAGCTTGAATTTGGGAGGGATTCAGTACTTC. As protein: CASSLNLGGIQYF.

The rearrangement joins TRBV6-6 to TRBJ2-1; D might be TRBD2 (5 bases). The CDR3 runs to 11 residues. CDR1 is MNHNY, CDR2 SVGAGI, per germline (reference sequence). Trimming removed 4 bases at V and 7 bases at J, with 5 bases between. The CDR3 reads CASSWRNEQFF. In nucleotides, the CDR3 is TGTGCCAGCAGTTGGAGGAATGAGCAGTTCTTC.

The chain couples TRBV19 to TRBJ1-5, with D maybe TRBD1 (5 bases). Trimming pared 2 bases from V and 2 bases from J, leaving 13 bases between. This CDR3 contains 16 residues. Germline V lookup: CDR1 LNHDA, CDR2 SQIVND (reference sequence). The DNA of the CDR3 is TGTGCCAGTAGTATAAGGGACTCGATACGCAATCAGCCCCAGCATTTT. This encodes CASSIRDSIRNQPQHF.

The CDR3 is CASSQFNSGQTEAFF. The CDR3 region has the DNA TGTGCCAGCAGCCAATTCAACTCGGGACAGACTGAAGCTTTCTTT. The gene calls are TRBV7-9 and TRBJ1-1; 7 bases are shared with TRBD1. The germline V gene encodes CDR1 SEHNR and CDR2 FQNEAQ (reference sequence). This CDR3 is 15 amino acids long. Unmatched junction bases numbered 11, after V lost 5 bases and J lost 5 bases. Using reference TRBV7-9 and TRBJ1-1 for the parts outside the CDR3, the full variable domain is DTGVSQNPRHKITKRGQNVTFRCDPISEHNRLYWYRQTLGQGPEFLTYFQNEAQLEKSRLLSDRFSAERPKGSFSTLEIQRTEQGDSAMYLCASSQFNSGQTEAFFGQGTRLTVV.

The chain joins TRBV7-2 to TRBJ2-1, with D possibly TRBD2 on 5 matching bases. Germline-derived CDR1 and CDR2 are SGHTA and FQGNSA. CDR3 length: 15 residues. The ends were cut back, 4 bases at V and 3 bases at J, with 13 bases in the middle. Here the CDR3 reads CASSSFSGIYNEQFF. For the CDR3, the DNA is TGTGCCAGCAGCTCCTTTTCGGGGATCTACAATGAGCAGTTCTTC.

This chain links TRBV9 with TRBJ2-7, with 7 bases that match TRBD1. V was clipped by 4 bases and J by 3 bases; unmatched bases: 7. In germline, CDR1 is SGDLS, CDR2 YYNGEE. This CDR3 has 14 residues. In nucleotides, the CDR3 is TGTGCCAGCAGCAGAGACAGGGAGAACTACGAGCAGTACTTC. It is translated as CASSRDRENYEQYF.

The chain employs TRBV19 and TRBJ2-7; 9 nucleotides align to TRBD2. The CDR3 loop spans 14 amino acids. Unmatched junction bases numbered 4, after V lost 4 bases and J lost 3 bases. CDR1 is LNHDA and CDR2 is SQIVND in the germline V gene (reference sequence). The CDR3 sequence is CASSSLREGYEQYF. CDR3 DNA: TGTGCCAGTAGTAGTTTGCGGGAGGGCTACGAGCAGTACTTC.

This clone has just a few counts. This chain links TRBV6-1 with TRBJ2-5; D is perhaps TRBD1 or TRBD2 (5 bases each). Germline lookup yields CDR1 MNHNS and CDR2 SASEGT. The CDR3 sequence is 14 residues long. V was trimmed by 3 bases and J by 4 bases, leaving 12 bases between them. The CDR3 DNA sequence: TGTGCCAGCAGTGAGCAAGTGGGGGTAGAGACCCAGTACTTC. Translating it yields CASSEQVGVETQYF.

The CDR3 region is CASSSIGSTNEKLFF. In DNA, the CDR3 is TGTGCCAGCAGCTCTATAGGGTCCACTAATGAAAAACTGTTTTTT. The genes are TRBV5-4 and TRBJ1-4; D remains unclear. V lost 3 bases and J 2 bases, leaving 11 bases between the germline ends. The CDR3 consists of 15 residues. Germline CDR1 SGHNT, CDR2 YYREEE (reference sequence).

V gene TRBV7-9 combines with J gene TRBJ2-5; a weak D match, TRBD1 (5 bases). The CDR3 covers 13 residues. Germline V CDR1 and CDR2: SEHNR, FQNEAQ (reference sequence). Trimming left V 1 base short and J 5 bases short, with 8 bases between. DNA for the CDR3: TGTGCCAGCAGCTTAGTGTCAGGGGAGACCCAGTACTTC. It codes for CASSLVSGETQYF.

CDR3 DNA: TGTGCCAGCAGTTACTCGGGCCTCAGCGGGGAGCTGTTTTTT. It specifies CASSYSGLSGELFF. The rearrangement joins TRBV6-6 to TRBJ2-2; D unresolved. Trimming stripped 0 bases from V and 7 bases from J, with 9 bases between. From germline, CDR1 is MNHNY and CDR2 SVGAGI (reference sequence). The CDR3 extends over 14 amino acids.